The entry below describes one T cell receptor beta chain. The data stem from a study of T-cell reconstitution after alpha-beta-depleted transplantation in children. The trim removed 8 bases at V and 3 bases at J, leaving 5 bases unmatched. CDR1 SSHAT and CDR2 FNYEAQ come from the germline V gene (reference sequence). The CDR3 runs 13 residues. For TCRbeta, the library was prepared with unique molecular identifiers. Each CDR3 protein is one row after TCRdb ran MiXCR on the PCR reads. There are hundreds of thousands of distinct CDR3 sequences in the sample; less than 35% occur only once, and 2% to 3% lies in the top ten.

J is TRBJ2-3 and V is TRBV7-7, with TRBD2 identical over 7 bases. The starting material was PBMCs from the stem cell graft donor, obtained from the stem cell graft. This clonotype originated in a human donor who donated a stem cell graft to a child with aplastic anemia. CDR3 nucleotide sequence: TGTGCCAGCGGGCGGGACTATACAGATACGCAGTATTTT. Protein product: CASGRDYTDTQYF.